These 10 T cell receptor beta chains were all obtained from the same sample, sequenced in a study of CD8 T cells in ankylosing spondylitis. No antigen has been assigned to these receptors. General study results and limits: Typical of ankylosing spondylitis blood, it appeared, was a TCR beta motif of eight highly homologous variants.

One entry per CDR3 protein, called by TCRdb with MiXCR from the 5' RACE reads. The sample holds hundreds of thousands of distinct CDR3 sequences, about 10% seen once. The material sequenced was blood, either unsorted or a sorted T cell fraction (not recorded which). The receptor set was obtained from a male donor with ankylosing spondylitis.

This clonotype turned up a few times. CDR3 in amino acids: CASSLGNSQKVAFF. The CDR3 nucleotides read TGCGCCAGCAGCTTAGGAAACAGCCAAAAGGTGGCTTTCTTT. The genes are TRBV5-1 and TRBJ1-1; D is ambiguous. The germline CDR1 and CDR2 sequences are SGHRS and YFSETQ. Trimming stripped 2 bases from V and 11 bases from J, with 19 bases between. The CDR3 contains 14 residues.

This clonotype was observed a handful of times. This sequence joins TRBV18 and TRBJ2-5; D gene ambiguous. The ends were cut back, 3 bases at V and 4 bases at J, with 15 bases in the middle. The CDR3 runs 15 residues. Germline-derived CDR1 and CDR2 are KGHSH and LQKENI. CDR3 sequence: CASSPTRDWGETQYF. Here the CDR3 DNA reads TGTGCCAGCTCACCGACGAGAGATTGGGGAGAGACCCAGTACTTC.

The rearrangement joins TRBV6-2 or TRBV6-3 to TRBJ2-1; TRBD1 is a possible D gene (5 bases). The CDR3 is 16 residues long. Germline CDR1 and CDR2: MNHEY and SVGEGT. The ends were cut back, 0 bases at V and 7 bases at J, with 16 bases in the middle. The CDR3 coding sequence is TGTGCCAGCAGTTACTCGGGTCAGGGTCTAAGAAATGAGCAGTTCTTC. Protein: CASSYSGQGLRNEQFF.

The chain couples TRBV7-6 to TRBJ2-1; 7 positions match TRBD2. Trimming cost V 1 base and J 6 bases; bases outside gene matches: 6. The germline gives CDR1 SGHVS, CDR2 FNYEAQ. The CDR3 has 15 residues. The CDR3 DNA reads TGTGCCAGCAGCTTAGGCGGGAGTCATCTCAATGAGCAGTTCTTC. It is translated as CASSLGGSHLNEQFF.

The rearrangement uses TRBV10-3 and TRBJ1-1, with 7 positions matching TRBD1. V lost 6 bases and J lost 7; bases outside the gene matches: 11. Germline-derived CDR1 and CDR2 are ENHRY and SYGVKD. The CDR3 is made up of 14 amino acids. The CDR3: CAISPQGSGSEAFF. CDR3 sequence (DNA): TGTGCCATCAGCCCACAGGGGTCGGGGAGTGAAGCTTTCTTT.

Comments on this clonotype: A much larger clone sits a single nucleotide away, making a read error possible. The chain combines TRBV20-1 with TRBJ2-7; D not resolved. Germline V gene sequence: CDR1 DFQATT, CDR2 SNEGSKA (reference sequence). The CDR3 totals 12 residues. The CDR3 DNA follows: TGCAGTGCTCCCGGACCGGTCTACGTGCAGTACTTC. Amino acids: CSAPGPVYVQYF.

There are a few counts of this clonotype. This chain connects TRBV2 to TRBJ1-1; tentatively, D is TRBD1 (6 bases). Germline assignment: CDR1 SNHLY and CDR2 FYNNEI. This CDR3 is built from 14 residues. With 6 bases removed from V and 3 bases from J, the gap between germline ends came to 14 bases. The CDR3 reads CASRYGGGDTEAFF. The CDR3 bases are TGTGCCAGCAGGTACGGGGGCGGGGACACTGAAGCTTTCTTT.

This clonotype was seen a few times. The CDR3 nucleotides are TGCGCCAGCAGCTTCCGGGACAAGGCCACGGCCGGGGAGCTGTTTTTT. This sequence encodes CASSFRDKATAGELFF. This chain connects TRBV5-1 to TRBJ2-2; tentatively, D is TRBD1 (6 bases). CDR1 is SGHRS and CDR2 is YFSETQ in the germline V gene. The CDR3 has 16 amino acids. V was cut by 2 bases and J by 6 bases, with 17 bases left in between.

Only a few counts were recorded for this clonotype. This chain connects TRBV10-3 to TRBJ1-4; 7 positions match TRBD1. V was pared by 6 bases and J by 8 bases, with 6 bases of the junction left unmatched. This CDR3 is 13 amino acids long. CDR1 and CDR2 (germline): ENHRY, SYGVKD. CDR3 DNA sequence: TGTGCCATCAGAAGGGGGCTCACCGAAAAACTGTTTTTT. Translated: CAIRRGLTEKLFF.

Ten or more counts support this clonotype. The chain combines TRBV20-1 with TRBJ2-5, with 8 nucleotides matching TRBD2. Per germline, CDR1 DFQATT and CDR2 SNEGSKA (reference sequence). The CDR3 totals 15 residues. Trimming cost V 0 bases and J 2 bases; bases outside gene matches: 5. The CDR3 protein is CSARDRREAQETQYF. DNA for the CDR3: TGCAGTGCTAGAGATCGGCGGGAGGCGCAAGAGACCCAGTACTTC.